A single sample gave rise to the 19 T cell receptor beta chains below, sequenced in a study of OX40 agonist ivuxolimab in advanced cancers. Using immunoSEQ multiplex PCR, the repertoire was profiled, and TCRdb retains in-frame clones only, with some absent. There are roughly 48,000 clones in the sample; 70% to 85% occur only once, and 0.9% to 1.2% lies in the top ten. The sequencing here drew on CD4+ or CD8+ T cells sorted from blood, taken in a trial of the OX40 agonist ivuxolimab. All receptors come from an adult with an advanced solid tumor such as melanoma, head and neck, liver or kidney cancer.

This clone appeared a single time. The V and J genes are TRBV5-1 and TRBJ1-2; D not certain. The germline V and J ends were trimmed by 2 bases and 4 bases, with 6 bases remaining between them. CDR1 is SGHRS, CDR2 YFSETQ, per germline. The length of the CDR3 is 12 residues. The CDR3 sequence: CASSFGSYGYTF. The DNA of the CDR3 is TGCGCCAGCAGCTTCGGTTCCTATGGCTACACCTTC.

V and J are TRBV4-3 and TRBJ1-1, with TRBD1 identical over 7 bases. CDR1 LGHNA and CDR2 YSLEER come from the germline V gene. There are 15 residues in the CDR3. J was trimmed by 6 bases and V by 3 bases; bases with no gene match: 10. This CDR3 reads CASSQEIRGIAEAFF. In DNA, the CDR3 is TGCGCCAGCAGCCAGGAGATCAGGGGGATCGCTGAAGCTTTCTTT.

The genes are TRBV10-3 and TRBJ2-1; possibly TRBD1 for D (6 bases). V was trimmed by 3 bases and J by 0 bases, leaving 15 bases between them. The CDR3 totals 17 residues. CDR1 and CDR2 (germline): ENHRY, SYGVKD. The CDR3 coding sequence is TGTGCCATCAGTGAACCGACAGGCCCGAGCTCCTACAATGAGCAGTTCTTC. Encoded protein: CAISEPTGPSSYNEQFF.

This clone was counted between two and nine times. The chain couples TRBV19 to TRBJ2-2; D perhaps matches TRBD1 (6 bases). Germline V gives CDR1 LNHDA, CDR2 SQIVND (reference sequence). The V end lost 5 bases, the J end lost 4 bases, and 11 bases lay between the germline ends. The CDR3 consists of 14 residues. The CDR3 nucleotides are TGTGCCAGTAGTTCTACAGGGTCCACCGGGGAGCTGTTTTTT. Protein product: CASSSTGSTGELFF.

V gene TRBV14 combines with J gene TRBJ2-5; tentative D call: TRBD2 (7 bases). Trimming left V 1 base short and J 5 bases short, with 14 bases between. This CDR3 has 15 residues. CDR1 SGHDN and CDR2 FVKESK come from the germline V gene. CDR3 in DNA: TGTGCCAGCAGCCAAGTCGCGGGGGCGGGGGAGACCCAGTACTTC. Translating gives CASSQVAGAGETQYF.

CDR3: CASRRTENTEAFF. CDR3 sequence (DNA): TGTGCCAGTAGACGGACCGAGAACACTGAAGCTTTCTTT. The chain carries TRBV19 and TRBJ1-1; unclear D gene. Germline V gene lookup returns CDR1 LNHDA and CDR2 SQIVND (reference sequence). The V end was cut by 6 bases, the J end by 1 base, with 9 bases between. This CDR3 comprises 13 residues.

This clone was picked up one time. The chain employs TRBV4-3 and TRBJ2-3, with D tentatively TRBD1 (6 bases). The CDR3 is 17 residues long. In germline, CDR1 is LGHNA, CDR2 YSLEER. V was pared by 1 base and J by 1 base, with 15 bases between. DNA of the CDR3: TGCGCCAGCAGCCAAGTTTTGGGGGCTCTACGCACAGATACGCAGTATTTT. As protein: CASSQVLGALRTDTQYF.

V gene TRBV5-4 combines with J gene TRBJ2-2, with D perhaps given as TRBD1 or TRBD2 (5 bases each). Between the trimmed V and J ends, which lost 4 bases and 4 bases, there was a span of 11 bases. This CDR3 has 14 amino acids. Germline CDR1 and CDR2: SGHNT and YYREEE (reference sequence). This CDR3 is CASSRGQFTGELFF. In DNA form, the CDR3 reads TGTGCCAGCAGCCGGGGCCAATTCACCGGGGAGCTGTTTTTT.

The chain uses TRBV25-1 and TRBJ2-2, with 9 positions matching TRBD2. Trimming at V came to 3 bases and at J to 5 bases, leaving 13 bases not matched to a gene. Germline assignment: CDR1 MGHDK and CDR2 SYGVNS. The CDR3 covers 18 residues. CDR3 loop: CASSDPGRLAGRTGELFF. The CDR3 DNA reads TGTGCCAGCAGTGACCCCGGGAGGCTAGCGGGGCGGACCGGGGAGCTGTTTTTT.

V usage is TRBV6-5 and J usage is TRBJ1-2; no clear D. The ends were cut back, 0 bases at V and 8 bases at J, with 16 bases in the middle. The CDR3 is made up of 15 amino acids. CDR1 is MNHEY and CDR2 is SVGAGI in the germline V gene. CDR3 residues: CASSYSSARVRGYTF. The CDR3 coding sequence is TGTGCCAGCAGTTACTCGAGTGCTCGGGTTAGGGGCTACACCTTC.

V is TRBV11-1 and J is TRBJ2-7; 11 bases line up with TRBD2. V lost 1 base, J lost 3 bases, and 2 bases stayed unmatched. Germline assignment: CDR1 SGHAT and CDR2 FQDESV (reference sequence). The CDR3 length is 15 residues. CDR3 sequence: CASSLVGTSGYEQYF. CDR3 nucleotide sequence: TGTGCCAGCAGCTTAGTTGGGACTAGCGGCTACGAGCAGTACTTC.

J is TRBJ2-4 and V is TRBV6-5; perhaps TRBD1 as D (6 bases). Per the germline V gene, CDR1 is MNHEY and CDR2 is SVGAGI. Trimming cost V 5 bases and J 8 bases, with 19 bases left between them. The CDR3 extends over 15 amino acids. DNA of the CDR3: TGTGCCAGCAGTCGTGCCGGGTCAGGGGAGCACATTCAGTACTTC. Protein sequence: CASSRAGSGEHIQYF.

This chain uses TRBV4-1 with TRBJ2-7; 12 bases are a match to TRBD2. There are 20 residues in the CDR3. The J segment lost 3 bases and the V segment lost 0 bases, leaving 15 bases of the junction unmatched. Per germline, CDR1 MGHRA and CDR2 YSYEKL. The CDR3 reads CASSQDVPSLLAGGDYEQYF. DNA for the CDR3: TGCGCCAGCAGCCAAGATGTCCCTTCCCTCCTAGCGGGAGGGGACTACGAGCAGTACTTC.

This chain uses TRBV5-6 with TRBJ2-7; D call uncertain. CDR1 is SGHDT and CDR2 is YYEEEE in the germline V gene. The length of the CDR3 is 17 residues. The V and J ends lost 3 bases and 2 bases respectively, with 21 bases between them. In DNA form, the CDR3 reads TGTGCCAGCAGCTCGGGCAGGTGGGGTCCCTCGGCCTACGAGCAGTACTTC. Protein sequence: CASSSGRWGPSAYEQYF.

J is TRBJ1-2 and V is TRBV6-1; D gene uncertain. The CDR3 is made up of 14 amino acids. Germline V lookup: CDR1 MNHNS, CDR2 SASEGT. Trimming cost V 6 bases and J 3 bases, with 14 bases left between them. CDR3: CASSPRVGDYGYTF. DNA of the CDR3: TGTGCCAGCAGCCCCAGAGTGGGCGACTATGGCTACACCTTC.

The chain uses TRBV19 and TRBJ1-1; 7 bases line up with TRBD1. The ends lost 5 bases at V and 7 bases at J; junction bases unmatched: 10. CDR1 is LNHDA and CDR2 is SQIVND in the germline V gene (reference sequence). The CDR3 has 14 amino acids. As DNA, the CDR3 is TGTGCCAGTAGTGCCTCAGGGGGTAGGGGTGAAGCTTTCTTT. It is translated as CASSASGGRGEAFF.

The V gene is TRBV6-5, the J gene TRBJ2-2; a weak D match, TRBD2 (6 bases). The CDR3 loop spans 12 amino acids. V was trimmed by 11 bases and J by 1 base, leaving 8 bases between them. Germline lookup yields CDR1 MNHEY and CDR2 SVGAGI. CDR3 sequence (DNA): TGTGCCGGAGGGAGGAACACCGGGGAGCTGTTTTTT. It encodes CAGGRNTGELFF.

This clone has only one observation. The chain employs TRBV2 and TRBJ1-1; 9 bases agree with TRBD1. CDR1 SNHLY and CDR2 FYNNEI come from the germline V gene. J gave up 5 bases and V 7 bases, and 8 bases lay outside the gene matches. The CDR3 has 14 amino acids. The chain's CDR3 is CASTMTGGGTEAFF. As DNA, the CDR3 is TGTGCCAGCACTATGACAGGGGGGGGAACTGAAGCTTTCTTT. The full variable domain, in which reference TRBV2 and TRBJ1-1 provide the parts outside the CDR3, is EPEVTQTPSHQVTQMGQEVILRCVPISNHLYFYWYRQILGQKVEFLVSFYNNEISEKSEIFDDQFSVERPDGSNFTLKIRSTKLEDSAMYFCASTMTGGGTEAFFGQGTRLTVV.

V gene TRBV19 combines with J gene TRBJ2-7, with TRBD2 matching 7 bases. Germline V CDR1 and CDR2: LNHDA, SQIVND (reference sequence). The CDR3 is 13 residues long. The V segment lost 7 bases and the J segment 0 bases; nucleotides outside the gene matches: 3. CDR3 protein: CASKGGSSYEQYF. The CDR3 DNA follows: TGTGCCAGTAAGGGCGGGAGCTCCTACGAGCAGTACTTC.